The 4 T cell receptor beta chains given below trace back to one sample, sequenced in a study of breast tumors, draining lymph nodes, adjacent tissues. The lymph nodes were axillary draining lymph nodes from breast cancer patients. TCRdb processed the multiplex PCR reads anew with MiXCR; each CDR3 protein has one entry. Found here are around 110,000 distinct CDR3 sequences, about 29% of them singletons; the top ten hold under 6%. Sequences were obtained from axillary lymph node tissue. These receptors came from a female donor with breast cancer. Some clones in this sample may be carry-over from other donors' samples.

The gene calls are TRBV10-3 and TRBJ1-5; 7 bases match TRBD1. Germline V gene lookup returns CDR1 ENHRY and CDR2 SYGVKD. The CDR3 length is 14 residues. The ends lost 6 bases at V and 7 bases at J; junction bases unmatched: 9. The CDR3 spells CAISYTGEGQPQHF. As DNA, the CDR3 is TGTGCCATCAGCTACACAGGGGAGGGACAGCCCCAGCATTTT.

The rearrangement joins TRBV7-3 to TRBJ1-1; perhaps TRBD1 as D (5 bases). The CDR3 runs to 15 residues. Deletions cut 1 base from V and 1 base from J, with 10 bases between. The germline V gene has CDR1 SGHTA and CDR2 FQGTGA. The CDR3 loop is CASSLMGTANTEAFF. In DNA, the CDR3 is TGTGCCAGCAGCTTAATGGGGACGGCGAACACTGAAGCTTTCTTT.

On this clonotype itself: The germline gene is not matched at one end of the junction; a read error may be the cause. The CDR3 region is CASSHFSTYNKQFF. In DNA form, the CDR3 reads TGTGCCAGCAGTCACTTTAGCACCTACAATAAGCAGTTCTTC. This rearrangement joins TRBV6-5 to TRBJ2-1; D call uncertain. The CDR3 has 14 amino acids. Germline V gives CDR1 MNHEY, CDR2 SVGAGI.

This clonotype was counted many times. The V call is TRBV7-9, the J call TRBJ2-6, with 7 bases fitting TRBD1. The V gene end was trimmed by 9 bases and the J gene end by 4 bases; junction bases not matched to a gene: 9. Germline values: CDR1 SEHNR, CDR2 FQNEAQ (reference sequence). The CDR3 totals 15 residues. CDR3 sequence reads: CARIDRVLGANVLTF. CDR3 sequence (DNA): TGTGCCAGGATAGACAGGGTCTTAGGGGCCAACGTCCTGACTTTC.